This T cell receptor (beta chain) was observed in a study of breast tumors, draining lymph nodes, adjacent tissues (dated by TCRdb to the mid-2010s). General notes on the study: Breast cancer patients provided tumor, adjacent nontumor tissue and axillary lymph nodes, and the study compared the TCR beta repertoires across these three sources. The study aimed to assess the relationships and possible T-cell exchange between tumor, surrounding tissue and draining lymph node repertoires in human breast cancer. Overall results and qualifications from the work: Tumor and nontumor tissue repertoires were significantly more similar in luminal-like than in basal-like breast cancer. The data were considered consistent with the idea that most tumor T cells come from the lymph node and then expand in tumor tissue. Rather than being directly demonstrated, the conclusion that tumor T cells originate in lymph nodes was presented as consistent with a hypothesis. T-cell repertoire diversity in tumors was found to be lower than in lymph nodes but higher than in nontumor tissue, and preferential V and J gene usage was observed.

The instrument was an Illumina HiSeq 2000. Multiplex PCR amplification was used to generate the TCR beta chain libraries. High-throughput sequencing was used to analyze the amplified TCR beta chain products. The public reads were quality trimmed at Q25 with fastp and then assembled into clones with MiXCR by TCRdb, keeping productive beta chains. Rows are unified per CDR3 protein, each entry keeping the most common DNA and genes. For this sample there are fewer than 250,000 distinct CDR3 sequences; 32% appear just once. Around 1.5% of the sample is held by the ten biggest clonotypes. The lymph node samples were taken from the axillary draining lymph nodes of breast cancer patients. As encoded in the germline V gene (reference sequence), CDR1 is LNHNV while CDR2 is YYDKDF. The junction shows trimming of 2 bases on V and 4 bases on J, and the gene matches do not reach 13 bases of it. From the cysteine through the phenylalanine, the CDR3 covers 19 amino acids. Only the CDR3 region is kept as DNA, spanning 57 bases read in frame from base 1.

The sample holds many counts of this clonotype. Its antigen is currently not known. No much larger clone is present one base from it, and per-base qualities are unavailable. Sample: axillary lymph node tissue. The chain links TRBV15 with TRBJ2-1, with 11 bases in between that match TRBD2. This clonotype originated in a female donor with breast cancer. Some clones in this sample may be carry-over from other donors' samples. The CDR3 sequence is CATSRIPGLAEWGYNEQFF. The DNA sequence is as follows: TGTGCCACCAGCAGAATTCCGGGACTAGCGGAGTGGGGTTACAATGAGCAGTTCTTC.